The rows below give T cell receptor beta chains drawn from one sample of a study of tumor-infiltrating lymphocytes in oesophageal squamous cell carcinoma. From the PCR reads, TCRdb called clonotypes with MiXCR, one entry per CDR3 protein. The sample consists of about 14,000 distinct CDR3 sequences, roughly 44% of them appearing once. Sequenced sample: blood. These receptors were taken from a male donor with esophageal squamous cell carcinoma. The CDR3 runs from the conserved cysteine through the conserved F or W. D genes are given only for firm matches. Clone size is stated in some rows and not others, as once, few, many or a class when expanded.

clone_size,v_call,j_call,d_call,cdr3_aa,cdr3_nt
NA,TRBV7-2,TRBJ2-4,NA,CASSPREASVGQYF,TGTGCCAGCAGCCCACGCGAGGCTAGCGTGGGTCAGTACTTC
medium-sized,TRBV11-3,TRBJ2-1,TRBD2,CASSLGGLASYNEQFF,TGTGCCAGCAGCTTAGGGGGACTAGCTTCCTACAATGAGCAGTTCTTC
many,TRBV6-6,TRBJ2-5,TRBD2,CASSYRGLAGYQETQYF,TGTGCCAGCAGTTACCGGGGACTAGCGGGATACCAAGAGACCCAGTACTTC
few,TRBV6-6,TRBJ2-1,TRBD1,CASSEPGQGAYNEQFF,TGTGCCAGCAGCGAACCCGGACAGGGGGCCTACAATGAGCAGTTCTTC
once,TRBV7-6,TRBJ1-1,NA,CASSLGLGRNTEAFF,TGTGCCAGCAGCTTAGGCCTTGGCAGAAACACTGAAGCTTTCTTT
NA,TRBV6-1,TRBJ2-1,NA,CASRKYSAGAAYNEQFF,TGTGCCAGCAGAAAATACTCGGCGGGGGCCGCCTACAATGAGCAGTTCTTC
NA,TRBV28,TRBJ2-7,NA,CASISSNPSPLHF,TGTGCCAGCATATCATCTAACCCCTCACCCCTCCACTTC
NA,TRBV12-5,TRBJ1-4,NA,CASGPEDTGRLFF,TGTGCTAGTGGTCCCGAGGACACGGGTCGGCTGTTTTTT
many,TRBV28,TRBJ2-7,TRBD2,CASSLPGTSGHEQYF,TGTGCCAGCAGTTTACCCGGGACTAGCGGACACGAGCAGTACTTC
NA,TRBV7-8,TRBJ2-5,TRBD2,CASSLIAGGSGLYNEQYF,TGTGCCAGCAGCTTAATTGCTGGGGGTAGCGGGCTCTACAATGAGCAGTACTTC
NA,TRBV7-2,TRBJ1-5,TRBD1,CASSSRQGAGGNQPQHF,TGTGCCAGCAGCTCTAGACAGGGGGCGGGGGGAAATCAGCCCCAGCATTTT
many,TRBV18,TRBJ2-6,TRBD1,CASSLTGVGANVLTF,TGTGCCAGCTCATTGACAGGGGTAGGGGCCAACGTCCTGACTTTC
many,TRBV5-5,TRBJ1-2,NA,CASSLEALANYGYTF,TGTGCCAGCAGCTTGGAGGCGTTAGCTAACTATGGCTACACCTTC